Presented here are 30 T cell receptor beta chains from one specimen sequenced in a study of CD8 T cells in ankylosing spondylitis. TCRdb reprocessed the 5' RACE reads with MiXCR, giving one entry per CDR3 protein. The sample contains fewer than 30,000 distinct CDR3 sequences, less than 3% of which appear only once. What was sequenced was blood, either unsorted or a sorted T cell fraction (not recorded which). The receptors were sampled from a female donor with ankylosing spondylitis or in good health (not recorded which).

This clonotype was seen many times. CDR3 sequence reads: CASSLLASGRNEQFF. CDR3 in DNA: TGTGCCAGCAGCCTCCTCGCTAGCGGGCGGAATGAGCAGTTCTTC. This chain links TRBV9 with TRBJ2-1; 8 bases line up with TRBD2. Unmatched junction bases numbered 10, after V lost 4 bases and J lost 7 bases. Germline CDR1 SGDLS, CDR2 YYNGEE. This CDR3 has 15 residues.

This clonotype was counted many times. V is TRBV9 and J is TRBJ2-7; tentatively, D is TRBD2 (6 bases). Trimming left V 1 base short and J 2 bases short, with 13 bases between. Per germline, CDR1 SGDLS and CDR2 YYNGEE. The length of the CDR3 is 15 residues. The CDR3 coding sequence is TGTGCCAGCAGCGTAAGGGGAGGTTCTACCTACGAGCAGTACTTC. It codes for CASSVRGGSTYEQYF.

Ten or more counts support this clonotype. The chain combines TRBV9 with TRBJ2-3; no clear D gene. V lost 0 bases and J 0 bases, leaving 8 bases between the germline ends. Germline CDR1 SGDLS, CDR2 YYNGEE. The CDR3 contains 15 residues. The CDR3 DNA reads as TGTGCCAGCAGCGTAGTACCCGCTAGCACAGATACGCAGTATTTT. Translating it yields CASSVVPASTDTQYF.

This clonotype was seen many times. This sequence joins TRBV9 and TRBJ2-4, with 7 bases fitting TRBD1. There are 17 residues in the CDR3. Germline loops: CDR1 SGDLS, CDR2 YYNGEE. The J segment lost 1 base and the V segment lost 3 bases, leaving 10 bases of the junction unmatched. In nucleotides, the CDR3 is TGTGCCAGCAGCGCGGCCTTTCAGGGGGAGGCCAAAAACATTCAGTACTTC. This translates into CASSAAFQGEAKNIQYF.

This clonotype was detected ten times or more. J is TRBJ2-7 and V is TRBV9; 7 positions match TRBD1. The CDR3 has 14 residues. V lost 0 bases and J lost 3; bases outside the gene matches: 3. The germline gives CDR1 SGDLS, CDR2 YYNGEE. CDR3 nucleotides: TGTGCCAGCAGCGTAGGAGGGGGCGGCTACGAGCAGTACTTC. Its protein product is CASSVGGGGYEQYF.

This clonotype came up many times. The chain couples TRBV9 to TRBJ2-2; D uncertain. V lost 4 bases and J lost 5, with 12 bases in between. The CDR3 runs to 14 residues. Germline V gene lookup returns CDR1 SGDLS and CDR2 YYNGEE. This CDR3 reads CASSPLYGTGELFF. In nucleotides, the CDR3 is TGTGCCAGCAGCCCCCTGTACGGGACCGGGGAGCTGTTTTTT.

This clonotype came up many times. The chain links TRBV9 to TRBJ2-5; 7 nucleotides line up with TRBD1. The J segment lost 2 bases and the V segment lost 6 bases, leaving 10 bases of the junction unmatched. Germline values: CDR1 SGDLS, CDR2 YYNGEE. CDR3 length equals 15 residues. Written as DNA, the CDR3 is TGTGCCAGCACCAGGACAGGCGGCGAACAAGAGACCCAGTACTTC. As protein: CASTRTGGEQETQYF.

In this sample, this clonotype turned up many times. The chain recombines TRBV9 with TRBJ2-2, with D unclear. From germline, CDR1 is SGDLS and CDR2 YYNGEE. The CDR3 length is 14 residues. Deletions cut 3 bases from V and 1 base from J, with 7 bases between. CDR3 residues: CASSARRNTGELFF. DNA for the CDR3: TGTGCCAGCAGCGCCAGACGGAACACCGGGGAGCTGTTTTTT.

Ten or more counts support this clonotype. V and J are TRBV9 and TRBJ2-1; a possible D gene is TRBD2 (6 bases). With 0 bases removed from V and 7 bases from J, the gap between germline ends came to 14 bases. Germline V gene lookup returns CDR1 SGDLS and CDR2 YYNGEE. The CDR3 is 15 residues long. This CDR3 reads CASSVVGGTGNEQFF. CDR3 nucleotides: TGTGCCAGCAGCGTAGTCGGCGGGACGGGTAATGAGCAGTTCTTC.

The genes are TRBV9 and TRBJ2-3; 8 nucleotides match TRBD1. In germline, CDR1 is SGDLS, CDR2 YYNGEE. The V segment lost 3 bases and the J segment 4 bases; nucleotides outside the gene matches: 7. This CDR3 has 15 amino acids. CDR3 amino acids: CASSAYMGQADTQYF. The CDR3 bases are TGTGCCAGCAGCGCTTATATGGGACAGGCAGATACGCAGTATTTT.

This clonotype turned up a few times. V and J are TRBV27 and TRBJ2-1; TRBD2 matches 9 bases. The CDR3 loop spans 15 amino acids. V shed 6 bases and J 10 bases; nucleotides not matched to a gene: 13. Germline values: CDR1 MNHEY, CDR2 SMNVEV (reference sequence). CDR3 bases: TGTGCCAGCAGGCAGACTAGCGGTTTCTCCTACGAGCAGTTCTTC. Amino acid sequence: CASRQTSGFSYEQFF.

This clonotype is medium-sized (0.01 to 0.1%) by share. The chain uses TRBV9 and TRBJ1-2; D perhaps matches TRBD1 (5 bases). In germline, CDR1 is SGDLS, CDR2 YYNGEE. V was trimmed by 6 bases and J by 3 bases, leaving 21 bases between them. This CDR3 is 16 amino acids long. The CDR3 region is CASTPSAGGGDYGYTF. CDR3 sequence (DNA): TGTGCCAGCACTCCCTCGGCCGGTGGGGGGGACTATGGCTACACCTTC.

This clonotype was seen at least ten times. V is TRBV9 and J is TRBJ2-2; D may be TRBD2 (7 bases). The CDR3 length is 17 residues. Trimming removed 1 base from V and 6 bases from J, with 19 bases in between. Germline CDR1 reads SGDLS; CDR2 reads YYNGEE. The CDR3 sequence is CASSVRGGLGPPGELFF. CDR3 nucleotides: TGTGCCAGCAGCGTAAGGGGGGGTTTGGGGCCACCCGGGGAGCTGTTTTTT. The whole variable domain, remainder taken from reference TRBV9 and TRBJ2-2, is DSGVTQTPKHLITATGQRVTLRCSPRSGDLSVYWYQQSLDQGLQFLIQYYNGEERAKGNILERFSAQQFPDLHSELNLSSLELGDSALYFCASSVRGGLGPPGELFFGEGSRLTVL.

This clonotype appeared many times. J is TRBJ1-5 and V is TRBV9, with 12 bases lining up with TRBD1. Germline trimming cut 3 bases from V and 6 bases from J; bases unmatched to any gene: 4. Germline CDR1 is SGDLS and CDR2 is YYNGEE. The CDR3 runs to 15 residues. The CDR3 loop is CASSAGTGGSQPQHF. CDR3 bases: TGTGCCAGCAGCGCCGGGACAGGGGGCAGTCAGCCCCAGCATTTT.

This clonotype was recorded many times. The V and J genes are TRBV9 and TRBJ2-5; D unclear. The V end was cut by 0 bases, the J end by 4 bases, with 4 bases between. The germline CDR1 and CDR2 sequences are SGDLS and YYNGEE. CDR3 size: 12 residues. CDR3 in DNA: TGTGCCAGCAGCGTAGACACAGAGACCCAGTACTTC. It encodes CASSVDTETQYF.

The sample holds many counts of this clonotype. The V and J genes are TRBV9 and TRBJ2-1; D is uncertain. CDR1 and CDR2 (germline): SGDLS, YYNGEE. V was cut by 4 bases and J by 0 bases, with 14 bases left in between. The CDR3 loop spans 16 amino acids. CDR3 in amino acids: CASSSQGAPSYNEQFF. The CDR3 nucleotides are TGTGCCAGCAGCTCCCAAGGAGCGCCCTCCTACAATGAGCAGTTCTTC. Variable domain in full (rest from reference TRBV9 and TRBJ2-1): DSGVTQTPKHLITATGQRVTLRCSPRSGDLSVYWYQQSLDQGLQFLIQYYNGEERAKGNILERFSAQQFPDLHSELNLSSLELGDSALYFCASSSQGAPSYNEQFFGPGTRLTVL.

This clonotype was seen at least ten times. V gene TRBV9 combines with J gene TRBJ1-3, with 10 bases that match TRBD1. CDR1 is SGDLS, CDR2 YYNGEE, per germline. The ends lost 5 bases at V and 8 bases at J; junction bases unmatched: 1. The CDR3 is made up of 12 amino acids. The CDR3 loop reads CASRGQGDTIYF. In DNA form, the CDR3 reads TGTGCCAGCAGAGGACAGGGGGACACCATATATTTT.

This clonotype was counted many times. V gene TRBV9 combines with J gene TRBJ1-1; D not resolved. CDR3 length equals 14 residues. The germline CDR1 and CDR2 sequences are SGDLS and YYNGEE. The germline V and J ends were trimmed by 7 bases and 3 bases, with 16 bases remaining between them. Here the CDR3 reads CASSRTGLDTEAFF. CDR3 bases: TGTGCCAGCTCAAGGACTGGGTTGGACACTGAAGCTTTCTTT.

This clonotype was counted at least ten times. The V gene is TRBV9, the J gene TRBJ2-5, with TRBD2 as a possible D gene (5 bases). CDR3 length equals 17 residues. V was cut by 0 bases and J by 4 bases, with 19 bases left in between. Germline CDR1 SGDLS, CDR2 YYNGEE. CDR3 nucleotide sequence: TGTGCCAGCAGCGTAGGGGCGTGGGCGGGCGATGGAGAGACCCAGTACTTC. This sequence encodes CASSVGAWAGDGETQYF. Looking up the rest from reference TRBV9 and TRBJ2-5 gives the full variable domain: DSGVTQTPKHLITATGQRVTLRCSPRSGDLSVYWYQQSLDQGLQFLIQYYNGEERAKGNILERFSAQQFPDLHSELNLSSLELGDSALYFCASSVGAWAGDGETQYFGPGTRLLVL.

The sample holds a few counts of this clonotype. This rearrangement joins TRBV9 to TRBJ2-2; D is possibly TRBD2 (6 bases). This CDR3 has 15 residues. V was cut by 0 bases and J by 4 bases, with 10 bases left in between. Germline CDR1 and CDR2: SGDLS and YYNGEE. The CDR3: CASSVGAGSTGELFF. DNA for the CDR3: TGTGCCAGCAGCGTAGGTGCGGGGAGCACCGGGGAGCTGTTTTTT.

This clonotype came up many times. The rearrangement uses TRBV9 and TRBJ2-7; D remains unclear. This CDR3 has 14 residues. Germline assignment: CDR1 SGDLS and CDR2 YYNGEE. The V end was cut by 0 bases, the J end by 1 base, with 8 bases between. The CDR3 bases are TGTGCCAGCAGCGTAGAGGTCGGATCCTACGAGCAGTACTTC. This gives the protein CASSVEVGSYEQYF.

In its sample, this clonotype was seen many times. J is TRBJ2-3 and V is TRBV9; 9 nucleotides match TRBD1. The CDR3 has 17 amino acids. Germline lookup yields CDR1 SGDLS and CDR2 YYNGEE. V shed 3 bases and J 2 bases; nucleotides not matched to a gene: 10. The chain's CDR3 is CASSALGTGTYTDTQYF. CDR3 nucleotides: TGTGCCAGCAGCGCGTTAGGGACAGGGACATACACAGATACGCAGTATTTT.

The table lists this clonotype with many counts. The rearrangement links TRBV9 to TRBJ2-1; no reliable D call. Per germline, CDR1 SGDLS and CDR2 YYNGEE. The CDR3 length is 14 residues. Trimming stripped 4 bases from V and 6 bases from J, with 14 bases between. The CDR3 protein is CASSPRPIGNEQFF. The CDR3 region has the DNA TGTGCCAGCAGCCCCCGACCCATAGGCAATGAGCAGTTCTTC. Filled out from reference TRBV9 and TRBJ2-1, the complete variable domain reads DSGVTQTPKHLITATGQRVTLRCSPRSGDLSVYWYQQSLDQGLQFLIQYYNGEERAKGNILERFSAQQFPDLHSELNLSSLELGDSALYFCASSPRPIGNEQFFGPGTRLTVL.

This clonotype was found many times. The chain has TRBV9 and TRBJ2-3; TRBD2 agrees at 9 bases. Germline CDR1 is SGDLS and CDR2 is YYNGEE. The ends lost 0 bases at V and 2 bases at J; junction bases unmatched: 4. The CDR3 has 16 amino acids. DNA of the CDR3: TGTGCCAGCAGCGTAGGGGCTAGCGGGAACACAGATACGCAGTATTTT. Translated: CASSVGASGNTDTQYF.

This clonotype occurred many times. V and J are TRBV9 and TRBJ2-1; 10 bases are shared with TRBD2. CDR3 size: 15 residues. V dropped 0 bases and J dropped 9; count of bases not matched to a gene: 6. Germline CDR1 and CDR2: SGDLS and YYNGEE. The CDR3 nucleotides read TGTGCCAGCAGCGTAGCCCAGCGGGAGGGCGTTGAGCAGTTCTTC. It specifies CASSVAQREGVEQFF.

This clonotype has a count of ten or more. This chain links TRBV9 with TRBJ2-1; D perhaps matches TRBD1 (6 bases). Trimming shortened V by 0 bases and J by 10 bases, and 14 bases separated the two germline ends. Per germline, CDR1 SGDLS and CDR2 YYNGEE. The CDR3 consists of 14 residues. CDR3 nucleotides: TGTGCCAGCAGCGTAGATGTGACAGGATGGGAGCAGTTCTTC. As protein: CASSVDVTGWEQFF.

Ten or more counts support this clonotype. The genes are TRBV9 and TRBJ2-1; 7 nucleotides line up with TRBD1. Germline V lookup: CDR1 SGDLS, CDR2 YYNGEE. V shed 4 bases and J 6 bases; nucleotides not matched to a gene: 10. CDR3 size: 15 residues. CDR3 nucleotide sequence: TGTGCCAGCAGCCGACAGGGAACGATGGGCAATGAGCAGTTCTTC. Its protein product is CASSRQGTMGNEQFF. Drawing the rest from reference TRBV9 and TRBJ2-1, the complete variable domain is DSGVTQTPKHLITATGQRVTLRCSPRSGDLSVYWYQQSLDQGLQFLIQYYNGEERAKGNILERFSAQQFPDLHSELNLSSLELGDSALYFCASSRQGTMGNEQFFGPGTRLTVL.

The sample holds many counts of this clonotype. The V call is TRBV9, the J call TRBJ2-3; TRBD2 agrees at 8 bases. This CDR3 has 15 amino acids. Per the germline V gene, CDR1 is SGDLS and CDR2 is YYNGEE. The trim removed 4 bases at V and 4 bases at J, leaving 8 bases unmatched. The DNA of the CDR3 is TGTGCCAGCAGCCCCCAGGGACTAGTAGCAGATACGCAGTATTTT. This encodes CASSPQGLVADTQYF.

There are many counts of this clonotype. The chain is built from TRBV9 and TRBJ2-5, with 11 bases aligning to TRBD2. From germline, CDR1 is SGDLS and CDR2 YYNGEE. CDR3 size: 18 residues. Unmatched junction bases numbered 15, after V lost 4 bases and J lost 4 bases. The DNA for the CDR3 is TGTGCCAGCAGCCCCTACCCCCCAACTAGCGGGAGCGGAGAGACCCAGTACTTC. It encodes CASSPYPPTSGSGETQYF. Full variable domain (outside the CDR3, taken from reference TRBV9 and TRBJ2-5): DSGVTQTPKHLITATGQRVTLRCSPRSGDLSVYWYQQSLDQGLQFLIQYYNGEERAKGNILERFSAQQFPDLHSELNLSSLELGDSALYFCASSPYPPTSGSGETQYFGPGTRLLVL.

This clonotype showed up many times. The chain has TRBV9 and TRBJ2-2; tentatively, D is TRBD1 (6 bases). V was clipped by 0 bases and J by 8 bases, with 17 bases between them. The V gene's germline CDR1 is SGDLS and CDR2 YYNGEE. The CDR3 sequence is 16 residues long. CDR3 nucleotides: TGTGCCAGCAGCGTAGTCCCTGGGGGCGCAGGAGGGGAGCTGTTTTTT. Encoded protein: CASSVVPGGAGGELFF.